A single sample gave rise to the 8 T cell receptor beta chains below, sequenced in a study of blood T cell repertoires in COVID-19. Some clones are missing from TCRdb's copy, which holds only in-frame ones; the method was immunoSEQ multiplex PCR. The top ten clones hold roughly 30% of a sample with around 140,000 clones, around 88% of them seen once. Material: peripheral blood. These TCRs come from a human donor in a cohort sampled during active COVID-19.

The chain combines TRBV5-4 with TRBJ1-3, with D possibly being TRBD1 (5 bases). The CDR3 has 14 residues. V lost 0 bases, J lost 4 bases, and 8 bases lay in between. Germline V CDR1 and CDR2: SGHNT, YYREEE (reference sequence). The CDR3 here is CASSLEGSGNTIYF. The CDR3 DNA reads as TGTGCCAGCAGCTTGGAGGGGTCCGGAAACACCATATATTTT.

The chain joins TRBV9 to TRBJ2-7; 8 bases agree with TRBD1. This CDR3 spans 17 amino acids. Germline CDR1 and CDR2: SGDLS and YYNGEE. The V and J ends lost 3 bases and 4 bases, in that order; junction bases with no gene match: 15. In DNA form, the CDR3 reads TGTGCCAGCAGCGCCTACTATAAACAGGGGGAGAGGTACGAGCAGTACTTC. Amino acids: CASSAYYKQGERYEQYF.

V is TRBV2 and J is TRBJ1-1; D gene uncertain. Between the trimmed V and J ends, which lost 8 bases and 1 base, there was a span of 8 bases. The CDR3 runs to 12 residues. CDR1 is SNHLY and CDR2 is FYNNEI in the germline V gene. CDR3 sequence reads: CASVVQNTEAFF. The CDR3 DNA is TGTGCCAGCGTCGTACAGAACACTGAAGCTTTCTTT.

This rearrangement joins TRBV6-2 or TRBV6-3 to TRBJ2-3; 9 bases map to TRBD1. Germline V gene sequence: CDR1 MNHEY, CDR2 SVGEGT. V lost 5 bases and J lost 1; bases outside the gene matches: 4. This CDR3 is built from 15 residues. The CDR3 DNA sequence: TGTGCCAGCAGTCTCAGGACAGGGGGCACAGATACGCAGTATTTT. Protein product: CASSLRTGGTDTQYF.

The table lists this clone with a few counts. This chain links TRBV19 with TRBJ2-1, with 14 bases identical to TRBD2. After removal of 5 bases from V and 5 bases from J, the junction contained 5 bases not matched to a gene. The germline V gene encodes CDR1 LNHDA and CDR2 SQIVND (reference sequence). The CDR3 runs 16 residues. CDR3 bases: TGTGCCAGTAGTGAGGGACTAGCGGGGGCCAACAATGAGCAGTTCTTC. This codes for CASSEGLAGANNEQFF.

CDR3 bases: TGTGCCATCAGTTCTTCCGGGACAGCCAACTATGGCTACACCTTC. Encoded protein: CAISSSGTANYGYTF. The rearrangement uses TRBV10-3 and TRBJ1-2; 7 bases are shared with TRBD1. Germline-derived CDR1 and CDR2 are ENHRY and SYGVKD. This CDR3 region has 15 residues. The J segment lost 2 bases and the V segment lost 5 bases, leaving 8 bases of the junction unmatched.

This clone was picked up one time. CDR3 DNA: TGTGCCAGTAGTGGGCAGGGGGTCTGGCAGCCCCAGCATTTT. As protein: CASSGQGVWQPQHF. This chain joins TRBV19 and TRBJ1-5; 7 bases are shared with TRBD1. This CDR3 has 14 amino acids. J gave up 7 bases and V 5 bases, and 8 bases lay outside the gene matches. CDR1 is LNHDA and CDR2 is SQIVND in the germline V gene (reference sequence).

This clone has more than one count but fewer than ten. The chain combines TRBV29-1 with TRBJ2-7, with 8 bases lining up with TRBD1. Germline CDR1 SQVTM, CDR2 ANQGSEA. This CDR3 comprises 14 residues. The J segment lost 1 base and the V segment lost 7 bases, leaving 9 bases of the junction unmatched. CDR3 coding DNA: TGCAGCGCGTTACTCAGGGGGCTTTCCTACGAGCAGTACTTC. Its protein is CSALLRGLSYEQYF.